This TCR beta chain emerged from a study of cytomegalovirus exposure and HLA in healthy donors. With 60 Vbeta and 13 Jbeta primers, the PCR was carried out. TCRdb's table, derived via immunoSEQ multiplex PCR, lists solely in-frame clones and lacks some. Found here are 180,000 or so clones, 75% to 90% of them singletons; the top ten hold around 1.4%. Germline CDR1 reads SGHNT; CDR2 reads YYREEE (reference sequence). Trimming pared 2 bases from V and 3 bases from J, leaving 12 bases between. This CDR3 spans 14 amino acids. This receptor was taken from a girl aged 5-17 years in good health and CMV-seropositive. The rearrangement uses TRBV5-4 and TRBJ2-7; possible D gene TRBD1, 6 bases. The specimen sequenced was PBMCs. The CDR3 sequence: CASSFQGSVYEQYF. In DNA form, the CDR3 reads TGTGCCAGCAGCTTTCAGGGGTCAGTCTACGAGCAGTACTTC.